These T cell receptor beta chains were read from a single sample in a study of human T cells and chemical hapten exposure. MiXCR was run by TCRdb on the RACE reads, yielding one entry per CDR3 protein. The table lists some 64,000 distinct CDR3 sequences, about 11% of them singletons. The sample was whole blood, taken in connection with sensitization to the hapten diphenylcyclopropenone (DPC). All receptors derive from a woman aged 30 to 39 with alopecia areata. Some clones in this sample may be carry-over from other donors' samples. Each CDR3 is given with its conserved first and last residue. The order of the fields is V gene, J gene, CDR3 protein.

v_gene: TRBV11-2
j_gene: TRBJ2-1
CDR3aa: CASSLYYRANSYNEQFF

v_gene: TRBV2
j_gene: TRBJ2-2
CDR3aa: CASGSAGELFF

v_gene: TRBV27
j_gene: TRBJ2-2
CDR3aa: CASSLPGGPNPGELFF

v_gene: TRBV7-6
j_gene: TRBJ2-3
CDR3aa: CASSLYQDTQYF

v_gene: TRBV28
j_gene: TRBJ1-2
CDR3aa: CASNTGYYGYTF

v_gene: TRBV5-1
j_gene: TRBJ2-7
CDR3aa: CASSYTDGRGHEQYF

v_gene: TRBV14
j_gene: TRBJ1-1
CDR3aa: CASSHTGTGAFF

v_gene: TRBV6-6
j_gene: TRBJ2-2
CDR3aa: CASSSPGELFF

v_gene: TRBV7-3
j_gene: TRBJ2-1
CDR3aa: CASSLTVDPYNEQFF

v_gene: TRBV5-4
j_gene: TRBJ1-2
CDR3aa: CASSAQGSHGYTF

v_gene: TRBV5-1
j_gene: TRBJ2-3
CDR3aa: CASSLGSGVADTQYF

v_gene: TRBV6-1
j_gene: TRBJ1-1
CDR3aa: CASQLQPGQMNTEAFF